The entry below describes one T cell receptor (beta chain). The antigen this receptor binds is unknown. The sample holds no much larger clone one base away, and base qualities are not on file. Libraries were prepared through the immunoSEQ multiplex PCR assay. For the multiplex PCR, a mixture combining 60 forward primers for TCR Vbeta segments and 13 reverse primers for TCR Jbeta segments was used. The CDR3 region of rearranged TCR beta genes was amplified from genomic DNA by a multiplex PCR assay. Amplified TCR beta libraries were sequenced as 87-base-pair reads on the Illumina HiSeq System. As for the original processing: A later analysis tallied 70 million to 100 million unique TCR beta chains across the 666 repertoires, and around 12 million of those chains were shared by two or more donors. Raw reads were error-corrected and collapsed into unique sequences by a nearest-neighbor algorithm in which closely related sequences were merged to remove PCR and sequencing errors. CDR3 sequences were aligned to IMGT reference sequences to assign V, D and J gene segments. For a sequence to be retained, a match of at least six nucleotides was required to both a V gene segment and a J gene segment. A rearrangement counted as productive if the CDR3 had no stop codons and remained in frame with V and J, and every other rearrangement counted as non-productive. Following IMGT convention, CDR3 was defined as the stretch from the second conserved V-encoded cysteine up to the conserved J-encoded phenylalanine. Sequences without an unambiguous match to a single V gene segment were excluded from the earlier analysis of 587 of the donors. In an earlier analysis of several hundred of the donors, V segments were called functional above 56.7% productive rearrangements and were called segregating when the between-donor standard deviation exceeded 5%. A statistical classification framework was built for diagnosing cytomegalovirus status from the catalog of TCR beta chain sequences. In a later analysis, V and J genes were assigned by comparing TCR nucleotide sequences against IMGT/GENE-DB human TR gene sequences. Using the TCRdist pipeline, a later analysis assigned CDR3 sequences along with most-parsimonious VDJ recombination scenarios. In a later analysis, each TCR beta chain was defined by its CDR3 amino acid sequence together with its V-gene family, and reads without a unique V-gene family were excluded. A later analysis removed nearly 600 highly shared, low-generation-probability nucleotide sequences to deal with suspected cross-contamination and a sequencing artifact. In a later analysis, a clonal expansion index was calculated for each public chain from normalized within-repertoire ranks of inferred template counts. Generation probabilities in a later analysis came from a VDJ recombination model fitted to out-of-frame rearrangements, and those results were checked against IGoR. Hypergeometric tests were used in a later analysis to score TCR-TCR, TCR-HLA and TCR-CMV co-occurrence, with a repertoire-size bias correction applied to the TCR pairs. A later analysis estimated false discovery rates by permuting HLA or CMV assignments 20 times. In a later analysis, co-occurring TCRs were grouped using DBSCAN, and TCRdist sequence similarity was added for clustering within HLA-allele-positive subsets. Co-occurrence clustering excluded repertoires with fewer than 30,000 or more than 120,000 public chains, plus five with anomalous nucleotide sharing. TCRdb retrieved this table from immuneACCESS and kept in-frame rearrangements only. Not all clones are present; in checked studies, unresolved V genes account for under half, and no reason is known for the remainder. D and trimming were read from the DNA, whereas the V and J calls and clone size are those reported in that table. A total of about 120,000 clones appear in this sample, about 80% of them only once. The leading ten clones occupy around 15% of the sample.

The data originate from a study of cytomegalovirus exposure and HLA in healthy donors (dated by TCRdb to about 2017). Some background on the complete study: An earlier analysis of fewer than 750 of the donors reported 276 Gb of sequence data and 100 million to 120 million unique TCR beta sequences obtained from about 170 million T cells. An early release that covered fewer than 800 HLA-typed donors contained 300 to 350 gigabases of sequencing data and around 80 million unique TCR sequences. Of the 350 to 450 genotyped donors, over 70% fell in the genetic ancestry cluster associated with self-reported Caucasian donors. The study aimed to test whether signatures of past pathogen exposure could be identified by cataloging public T cell receptors. Using immunosequencing, the study profiled T cell repertoires from about 620 subjects and related those repertoires to cytomegalovirus serostatus. Besides the first cohort of 666 subjects, a separate validation cohort made up of over 95 different subjects was used. To predict cytomegalovirus infection status, the study combined high-throughput TCR immunosequencing, statistical association of individual TCRs with disease status, and machine learning. In a later analysis, previously published TCR beta repertoires from 670 or so donors were re-analyzed and high-resolution HLA genotyping was added so that TCR occurrence patterns could be studied. Rather than drawing on any new phenotypic data, the later analysis identified candidate immune exposures from TCR beta sequences and the way those sequences occurred across donors. To decide whether each TCR beta V gene segment behaved as functional or pseudogenic, an earlier analysis of several hundred of the donors relied on high-throughput TCR beta sequencing. Donor age, sex, ethnicity and CMV serostatus were compiled alongside the repertoire data. A later genetic analysis used genome-wide SNP genotypes for about 55% of the 666 donors, treating that subset as a discovery cohort. All discovery cohort repertoires had been generated using a single sequencing platform. Class I and class II HLA loci were covered by the typing at four-digit resolution. Typing coverage varied by locus: roughly 620-640 donors for A, B, C, DRB1 and DQB1; some 520 for DQA1; some 610 for DPA1; around 450 for DPB1. Roughly 5 DR-DQ haplotypes were handled as single units for association and clustering, since linkage in the cohort was strong. Among a few hundred genotyped donors of the cohort, an average of 235,054 unique TCR beta nucleotide sequences were sequenced per donor, 15% to 20% of them non-productive.

What the work shows at the level of the full study, not this receptor alone: Assigning TCR associations to individual alleles was difficult when HLA alleles, especially DR and DQ, strongly co-occurred. A group of highly shared sequence variants was considered likely to be a technical artifact of the sequencing pipeline. According to a later analysis, most CMV-associated TCR beta chains appeared to be HLA-restricted, and the HLA associations seemed to be driven largely by CMV exposure. Several of the top co-occurrence clusters appeared to be linked to parvovirus B19, influenza, CMV and Epstein-Barr virus, according to a later analysis. The classifier was reported to diagnose cytomegalovirus status with high specificity and sensitivity in both the original cohort and the validation cohort. A further reported finding was that TCR beta sequences accurately predicted the HLA-A and HLA-B alleles for most subjects in the first cohort. The 87-base-pair reads could not distinguish some IMGT-functional V segments, including TRBV6-2 and TRBV6-3, so those segments were excluded. In an earlier analysis of roughly 500 of the donors, most TCR beta V segments appeared in productive rearrangements about 87% or about 30% of the time, broadly matching IMGT annotations. Correlated functional status among segregating V segments might be attributable to linkage disequilibrium, but an unknown experimental factor could not be ruled out. A later genetic analysis associated a missense DCLRE1C variant with V-gene and J-gene trimming of TCR beta chains, and an independent cohort replicated the association. Because counts were too low, about 17 rarely observed V segments, including chromosome 9 orphons, were excluded from the earlier analysis of several hundred of the donors. In this cohort, only TCR beta chains were sequenced, and detectable features were limited by the absence of alpha or paired-chain data. Sequencing depth was assumed to be roughly uniform across donors in the presence/absence analyses, though that assumption may not hold. In a later analysis, HLA-associated TCR beta chains were found to be more clonally expanded and to have lower generation probabilities than equally common non-associated chains. In vitro tests confirmed that a few of the cytomegalovirus-associated TCR beta chains recognize cytomegalovirus antigens. Because some donors lacked HLA typing at each locus, the association tests relied only on the typed subset. Specific HLA alleles were associated with over 15,000 TCR beta sequences at a false discovery rate of 0.05 in a later analysis. CMV serostatus was the only immune exposure information available for the cohort. Most TCR sequences were seen in very few donors, while some public TCRs were found in many individuals. According to a later analysis, TCR association rates differed among HLA loci, with DRB1 alleles showing the most associated TCRs and HLA-C alleles showing the fewest. The authors suggested that the approach could potentially be generalized to other disease states and immunological phenotypes. According to a later genetic analysis, donors in an Asian-associated ancestry cluster had fewer N-insertions in productive TCRs than the roughly 660-donor mean. The study listed over 150 TCR beta chains as associated with cytomegalovirus.

From cysteine to phenylalanine, the CDR3 is 14 amino acids long. CDR3 DNA is the only sequence kept; it has 42 bases, read in frame from the first base. Via the germline V gene (reference sequence), CDR1 is PRHDT and CDR2 FYEKMQ. The junction shows trimming of 6 bases on V and 0 bases on J, and the gene matches do not reach 4 bases of it. The cohort was made up of about 670 healthy bone marrow donors. At the time of sampling, all cohort members were nominally healthy, though unrecorded immune exposures were likely present. The donor tested CMV seropositive and was one of the 289 seropositive cohort members. A peripheral blood sample was collected from each donor, and TCR beta sequencing was performed on peripheral blood mononuclear cells. The Qiagen DNeasy Blood Extraction Kit was used to extract genomic DNA from the blood cell samples.

The chain couples TRBV13 to TRBJ1-1; 7 bases in between match TRBD1. The TCR sequence derives from a man aged 30-40 years in good health and CMV-seropositive. The sequenced sample was PBMCs. The DNA reads TGTGCCAGCAGTCCCGGACAGGTGAACACTGAAGCTTTCTTT. Its translation is CASSPGQVNTEAFF.